What follows describes a single TCR beta chain. The target antigen is unknown. The diagnoses drew upon clinical symptoms, serum thyroxine and TRAb, thyroid ultrasound and orbital computed tomography. The length of the CDR3 is 10 residues. Per the germline V gene, CDR1 is LNHNV and CDR2 is YYDKDF (reference sequence). The V gene lost 0 bases and the J gene lost 7 bases, with 0 bases spanning the gap. Amplification yielded TCR beta CDR3 regions, with RNA transcripts as the source. A first-round RT-PCR of the TCR CDR3 used the HTBI primer set. TCRdb independently ran MiXCR on the multiplex PCR reads; one entry per CDR3 protein. The table lists about 400,000 distinct CDR3 sequences, 14% to 15% of them singletons, with 13% in the top ten. This entry comes from a study of T cells in Graves' hyperthyroidism and ophthalmopathy. On the study more broadly: Peripheral blood draws took place at initial diagnosis, ahead of any treatment. Study results and caveats: Blood samples included most of the expanded thyroid clonotypes exceeding 0.001.

The sequence derives from a man younger than 30 with Graves' ophthalmopathy. The chain joins TRBV15 to TRBJ1-2; D unclear. Material for sequencing was blood. This chain's CDR3 is CATSRDGYTF. The CDR3 DNA sequence: TGTGCCACCAGCAGAGATGGCTACACCTTC.